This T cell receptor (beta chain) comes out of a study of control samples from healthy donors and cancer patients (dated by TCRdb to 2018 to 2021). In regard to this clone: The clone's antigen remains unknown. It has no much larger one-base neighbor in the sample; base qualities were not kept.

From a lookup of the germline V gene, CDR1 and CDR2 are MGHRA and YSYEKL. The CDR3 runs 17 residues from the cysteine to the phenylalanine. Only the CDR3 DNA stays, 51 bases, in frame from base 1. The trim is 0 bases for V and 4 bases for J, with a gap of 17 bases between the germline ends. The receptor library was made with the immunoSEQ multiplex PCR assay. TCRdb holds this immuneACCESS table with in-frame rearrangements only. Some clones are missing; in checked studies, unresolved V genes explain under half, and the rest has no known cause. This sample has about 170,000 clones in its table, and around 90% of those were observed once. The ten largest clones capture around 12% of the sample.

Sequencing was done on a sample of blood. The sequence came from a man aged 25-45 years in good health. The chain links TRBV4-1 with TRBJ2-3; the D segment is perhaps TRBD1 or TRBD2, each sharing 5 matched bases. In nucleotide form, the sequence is TGCGCCAGCAGCCAAGATTTCAGGGACGTGGTTCCAGATACGCAGTATTTT. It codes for CASSQDFRDVVPDTQYF.